This T cell receptor (beta chain) originates from a study of STAT5B mutations in CD4+ large granular lymphocyte leukemia. In the authors' workflow: The detection floor for productive clonotype frequency was 2.59 x 10-5. Clones were read by immunoSEQ multiplex PCR, and TCRdb kept only the in-frame ones, dropping some. The V and J calls and the clone size are those of that table, but D and trimming were determined from the DNA. The sample includes roughly 25,000 clones, about 70% of them seen just once. Broader study findings: 8/27 top patient clones versus 2/35 control clones were TRBV06-family. Main leukemic clonotypes were patient-specific, but 20% to 25% appeared at low frequency elsewhere.

Note on this clone: Its target is not known.

The V gene lost 7 bases and the J gene lost 8 bases, with 20 bases spanning the gap. Germline CDR1 and CDR2: LNHDA and SQIVND (reference sequence). The CDR3 has 14 residues. Sequenced sample: CD4+ T cells from blood buffy coats. The chain combines TRBV19 with TRBJ1-2, with a weak D call TRBD1 (6 bases). The TCR was taken from a human donor in good health. CDR3 sequence reads: CASMAGAALYGYTF. The CDR3 nucleotides are TGTGCCAGTATGGCAGGGGCCGCCCTTTACGGCTACACCTTC.